Listed below are T cell receptor beta chains from one sample, sequenced in a study of shared clonotypes between healthy human individuals. The repertoire was sequenced with immunoSEQ multiplex PCR; TCRdb's copy has only in-frame clones and lacks some. The top ten hold 0.5% to 0.65% of the sample, which has around 1.1 million clones, roughly 74% seen once. The sequencing sample was made of memory CD4+ T cells from PBMCs. These receptors were obtained from a young man in good health. Some clones in this sample may be carry-over from other donors' samples. Each CDR3 is given with its conserved first and last residue. D genes are given only for firm matches. Size tells how often a clone was seen (once, few, many) or the class of an expanded clone, and some rows leave it out.

V: TRBV7-2; length: 11; D: NA; J: TRBJ2-1; size: NA; CDR3: CASANYNEQFF; DNA: TGTGCCTCTGCCAACTACAATGAGCAGTTCTTC
V: TRBV5-1; length: 14; D: NA; J: TRBJ1-2; size: NA; CDR3: CASSLVAGSRGYTF; DNA: TGCGCCAGCAGCTTGGTGGCAGGGTCCCGTGGCTACACCTTC
V: TRBV30; length: 16; D: NA; J: TRBJ1-3; size: NA; CDR3: CAWSVFLASSGNTIYF; DNA: TGTGCCTGGAGTGTTTTCCTCGCCAGCTCTGGAAACACCATATATTTT
V: TRBV6-5; length: 12; D: NA; J: TRBJ1-2; size: NA; CDR3: CASSSPSYGYTF; DNA: TGTGCCAGCAGTTCTCCCAGCTATGGCTACACCTTC
V: TRBV28; length: 16; D: NA; J: TRBJ2-6; size: NA; CDR3: CASTLGRSGGANVLTF; DNA: TGTGCCAGCACTTTGGGACGCTCGGGTGGGGCCAACGTCCTGACTTTC
V: TRBV2; length: 14; D: TRBD2; J: TRBJ2-7; size: many; CDR3: CASRWTSVAYEQYF; DNA: TGTGCCAGCAGATGGACTAGCGTAGCCTACGAGCAGTACTTC
V: TRBV19; length: 13; D: TRBD1; J: TRBJ2-7; size: NA; CDR3: CASSIGAGTESYF; DNA: TGTGCCAGTAGTATTGGTGCCGGGACAGAGTCGTACTTC
V: TRBV12-5; length: 16; D: TRBD1; J: TRBJ1-3; size: NA; CDR3: CASGLGQGVSGNTIYF; DNA: TGTGCTAGTGGTTTGGGACAGGGGGTTTCAGGAAACACCATATATTTT
V: TRBV15; length: 15; D: NA; J: TRBJ2-1; size: NA; CDR3: CATSRVGPQSNEQFF; DNA: TGTGCCACCAGCAGAGTGGGACCCCAGAGCAATGAGCAGTTCTTC
V: TRBV9; length: 14; D: NA; J: TRBJ1-2; size: NA; CDR3: CASSAEPGRYGYTF; DNA: TGTGCCAGCAGCGCCGAGCCCGGGAGGTATGGCTACACCTTC
V: TRBV27; length: 14; D: TRBD1; J: TRBJ1-1; size: NA; CDR3: CASSVRTGATEAFF; DNA: TGTGCCAGCAGTGTTCGGACAGGGGCCACTGAAGCTTTCTTT
V: TRBV7-3; length: 13; D: NA; J: TRBJ2-5; size: once; CDR3: CASAPGRGETQYF; DNA: TGTGCCAGCGCCCCGGGAAGGGGAGAGACCCAGTACTTC
V: TRBV6-1; length: 13; D: NA; J: TRBJ2-1; size: few; CDR3: CASSANRGTEQFF; DNA: TGTGCCAGCAGTGCAAATAGGGGGACTGAGCAGTTCTTC
V: TRBV4-2; length: 18; D: TRBD2; J: TRBJ2-7; size: few; CDR3: CASSHNPGLAVPNYEQYF; DNA: TGTGCCAGCAGCCATAACCCGGGACTAGCGGTACCTAACTACGAGCAGTACTTC
V: TRBV5-6; length: 14; D: NA; J: TRBJ2-7; size: NA; CDR3: CASSLVSAYYEQYF; DNA: TGTGCCAGCAGCTTGGTGTCAGCTTACTACGAGCAGTACTTC
V: TRBV7-2; length: 14; D: NA; J: TRBJ2-3; size: NA; CDR3: CASSSGLITDTQYF; DNA: TGTGCCAGCAGCTCGGGACTTATCACAGATACGCAGTATTTT
V: TRBV10-2; length: 15; D: NA; J: TRBJ2-7; size: NA; CDR3: CASTSPGLSSYEQYF; DNA: TGCGCCAGCACCTCTCCGGGTCTAAGCTCCTACGAGCAGTACTTC
V: TRBV28; length: 15; D: NA; J: TRBJ1-5; size: once; CDR3: CASSLDGLSNQPQHF; DNA: TGTGCCAGCAGTTTGGATGGGCTAAGCAATCAGCCCCAGCATTTT
V: TRBV6-5; length: 15; D: TRBD1; J: TRBJ1-3; size: NA; CDR3: CASRPRGNSGNTIYF; DNA: TGTGCCAGCAGACCCAGGGGGAACTCTGGAAACACCATATATTTT
V: TRBV29-1; length: 11; D: NA; J: TRBJ1-4; size: few; CDR3: CSVEGAEKLFF; DNA: TGCAGCGTTGAAGGTGCAGAAAAACTGTTTTTT
V: TRBV2; length: 12; D: TRBD2; J: TRBJ2-3; size: NA; CDR3: CASSGNPGRADF; DNA: TGTGCCAGCAGTGGGAACCCAGGGAGGGCGGATTTT
V: TRBV27; length: 19; D: TRBD2; J: TRBJ2-7; size: NA; CDR3: CASLSRPGSTSGDCYEQYF; DNA: TGTGCCAGCCTCAGCAGGCCCGGATCCACTAGCGGTGACTGCTACGAGCAGTACTTC
V: TRBV5-6; length: 16; D: NA; J: TRBJ2-1; size: NA; CDR3: CASSLRPGPYYNERFF; DNA: TGTGCCAGCAGCTTAAGACCGGGCCCTTACTACAATGAGCGGTTCTTC
V: TRBV4-3; length: 9; D: NA; J: TRBJ2-3; size: NA; CDR3: CASSPGSCF; DNA: TGCGCCAGCAGCCCTGGATCCTGTTTT
V: TRBV28; length: 16; D: TRBD2; J: TRBJ2-1; size: NA; CDR3: CASSSPRTSGIDEQFF; DNA: TGTGCCAGCAGTTCCCCTCGGACTAGCGGGATCGATGAGCAGTTCTTC
V: TRBV15; length: 17; D: TRBD2; J: TRBJ2-3; size: NA; CDR3: CATSSQRREGSTDTQYF; DNA: TGTGCCACCAGCTCACAACGGCGGGAGGGAAGCACAGATACGCAGTATTTT
V: TRBV28; length: 14; D: NA; J: TRBJ2-7; size: few; CDR3: CASSIRALSWEQYF; DNA: TGTGCCAGCAGTATCCGGGCCCTTAGTTGGGAGCAGTACTTC